These 27 T cell receptor beta chains share one sample of origin, sequenced in a study of control samples from healthy donors and cancer patients. The repertoire was sequenced with immunoSEQ multiplex PCR; TCRdb's copy has only in-frame clones and lacks some. The table records 150,000 to 200,000 clones, approximately 90% of them present only once. Sequencing input: blood. The receptors here all came from a woman in her 30s in good health.

V and J are TRBV5-5 and TRBJ2-1, with TRBD2 matching over 9 bases. The CDR3 sequence is 16 residues long. Trimming cost V 0 bases and J 8 bases; bases outside gene matches: 9. Germline values: CDR1 SGHKS, CDR2 YYEKEE (reference sequence). CDR3 amino acids: CASSLAGREGLDEQFF. The CDR3, as DNA: TGTGCCAGCAGCTTGGCCGGGCGGGAGGGTTTAGATGAGCAGTTCTTC.

This chain uses TRBV9 with TRBJ2-2; possible D gene TRBD1, 5 bases. The V gene's germline CDR1 is SGDLS and CDR2 YYNGEE. The CDR3 consists of 15 residues. With 3 bases removed from V and 0 bases from J, the gap between germline ends came to 9 bases. The CDR3, as DNA: TGTGCCAGCAGCGGCAGGGTCACGAACACCGGGGAGCTGTTTTTT. Its protein product is CASSGRVTNTGELFF.

The genes are TRBV19 and TRBJ2-3; TRBD1 might be the D (5 bases). V gave up 1 base and J gave up 4 bases, with 9 bases separating them. CDR3 length: 14 residues. Germline CDR1 is LNHDA and CDR2 is SQIVND (reference sequence). As DNA, the CDR3 is TGTGCCAGTAGTATAGGCCCAGGGTCAGATACGCAGTATTTT. It yields the protein CASSIGPGSDTQYF. Drawing the rest from reference TRBV19 and TRBJ2-3, the complete variable domain is DGGITQSPKYLFRKEGQNVTLSCEQNLNHDAMYWYRQDPGQGLRLIYYSQIVNDFQKGDIAEGYSVSREKKESFPLTVTSAQKNPTAFYLCASSIGPGSDTQYFGPGTRLTVL.

The chain combines TRBV4-1 with TRBJ1-2; unclear D gene. Between the trimmed V and J ends, which lost 0 bases and 3 bases, there was a span of 14 bases. This CDR3 has 16 residues. The germline CDR1 and CDR2 sequences are MGHRA and YSYEKL. The CDR3 region has the DNA TGCGCCAGCAGCCAAGAACCCGGTCAGGTTCACTATGGCTACACCTTC. It encodes CASSQEPGQVHYGYTF.

The chain employs TRBV11-3 and TRBJ2-1; TRBD1 agrees at 7 bases. This CDR3 spans 15 amino acids. The germline CDR1 and CDR2 sequences are SGHNT and YENEEA. With V trimmed by 0 bases and J by 3 bases, 2 bases remained unmatched. CDR3 nucleotides: TGTGCCAGCAGCTTAGATGGACAGGACTACAATGAGCAGTTCTTC. Amino acids: CASSLDGQDYNEQFF.

In nucleotides, the CDR3 is TGTGCCAGTAGTATAGACAGAGGACAGGGGCGTCAGCCCCAGCATTTT. This translates into CASSIDRGQGRQPQHF. This chain connects TRBV19 to TRBJ1-5; 9 nucleotides align to TRBD1. The V gene end was trimmed by 0 bases and the J gene end by 6 bases; junction bases not matched to a gene: 6. The CDR3 sequence is 16 residues long. Germline CDR1 is LNHDA and CDR2 is SQIVND (reference sequence).

The CDR3 coding sequence is TGTGCCAGCAGTCGCAGGGGTGGTAGCTCCTATAATTCACCCCTCCACTTT. This translates into CASSRRGGSSYNSPLHF. V is TRBV11-2 and J is TRBJ1-6; D might be TRBD1 (6 bases). Germline CDR1 reads SGHAT; CDR2 reads FQNNGV. The V end lost 6 bases, the J end lost 0 bases, and 15 bases lay between the germline ends. The CDR3 is 17 residues long.

The rearrangement links TRBV29-1 to TRBJ2-5, with a tentative D call TRBD2 (6 bases). The CDR3 runs 16 residues. Germline V gene lookup returns CDR1 SQVTM and CDR2 ANQGSEA. The germline V and J ends were trimmed by 5 bases and 0 bases, with 19 bases remaining between them. DNA for the CDR3: TGCAGCGTTAAACTTCGGGAGACGTGGTACCAAGAGACCCAGTACTTC. Translated, it gives CSVKLRETWYQETQYF.

The chain recombines TRBV29-1 with TRBJ2-5, with D perhaps matching TRBD1 (5 bases). V was trimmed by 4 bases and J by 5 bases, leaving 17 bases between them. CDR3 length: 14 residues. Germline CDR1 is SQVTM and CDR2 is ANQGSEA. CDR3: CSVVMAGLGETQYF. CDR3 DNA sequence: TGCAGCGTTGTCATGGCAGGGCTGGGGGAGACCCAGTACTTC.

The CDR3 nucleotides read TGTGCCAGCAGCCAAGGGACAGGAGCTACCTCCTACAATGAGCAGTTCTTC. Amino acid sequence: CASSQGTGATSYNEQFF. The chain couples TRBV3-1 (or the pseudogene TRBV3-2) to TRBJ2-1; 7 bases fit TRBD1. With 1 base clipped from V and 0 bases from J, the junction kept 6 bases outside the gene matches. This CDR3 spans 17 amino acids. Germline assignment: CDR1 LGHDT and CDR2 YNNKEL (reference sequence).

The rearrangement joins TRBV7-6 to TRBJ2-5; 8 nucleotides line up with TRBD1. This CDR3 is 13 amino acids long. V dropped 5 bases and J dropped 4; count of bases not matched to a gene: 3. Germline CDR1 and CDR2: SGHVS and FNYEAQ. CDR3 DNA: TGTGCCAGCAGCATAGACAGGGGAGAGACCCAGTACTTC. Its translation is CASSIDRGETQYF.

This clone was detected only once. The gene calls are TRBV4-3 and TRBJ2-3; TRBD1 agrees at 7 bases. Germline V gene sequence: CDR1 LGHNA, CDR2 YSLEER. The junction had 2 bases not matched to a gene; V was cut back by 4 bases and J by 1 base. CDR3 length equals 14 residues. For the CDR3, the DNA is TGCGCCAGCAGCCCAGGACAGGGCACAGATACGCAGTATTTT. Translated, it gives CASSPGQGTDTQYF.

This chain connects TRBV5-1 to TRBJ2-5, with D perhaps TRBD1 (5 bases). Germline assignment: CDR1 SGHRS and CDR2 YFSETQ. The CDR3 is 18 residues long. Trimming shortened V by 0 bases and J by 0 bases, and 18 bases separated the two germline ends. CDR3 region: CASSLGQGGWINQETQYF. The CDR3 nucleotides are TGCGCCAGCAGCTTGGGGCAGGGTGGGTGGATTAACCAAGAGACCCAGTACTTC. The variable domain in full, with the rest retrieved from reference TRBV5-1 and TRBJ2-5, is KAGVTQTPRYLIKTRGQQVTLSCSPISGHRSVSWYQQTPGQGLQFLFEYFSETQRNKGNFPGRFSGRQFSNSRSEMNVSTLELGDSALYLCASSLGQGGWINQETQYFGPGTRLLVL.

DNA for the CDR3: TGTGCCAGCAGCTTGACTAGCGGGACAACATACGAGCAGTACTTC. This sequence encodes CASSLTSGTTYEQYF. The gene calls are TRBV5-4 and TRBJ2-7, with 10 bases that match TRBD2. CDR1 and CDR2 from the germline V gene are SGHNT and YYREEE (reference sequence). The CDR3 extends over 15 amino acids. The ends lost 1 base at V and 4 bases at J; junction bases unmatched: 5.

This chain joins TRBV10-3 and TRBJ2-1; TRBD2 matches at 8 bases. Germline CDR1 and CDR2: ENHRY and SYGVKD. The CDR3 loop spans 15 amino acids. V was pared by 6 bases and J by 2 bases, with 6 bases of the junction left unmatched. In DNA form, the CDR3 reads TGTGCCATCAGAGGAGAGCGGGGGACCTACAATGAGCAGTTCTTC. Protein: CAIRGERGTYNEQFF.

Written as DNA, the CDR3 is TGTGCCAGCAGCAAGAGGATTGATTCACCCCTCCACTTT. Translation: CASSKRIDSPLHF. This chain links TRBV7-2 with TRBJ1-6; D ambiguous. This CDR3 contains 13 residues. Germline values: CDR1 SGHTA, CDR2 FQGNSA. V lost 5 bases to trimming and J lost 8 bases, with 10 bases between them.

The rearrangement links TRBV30 to TRBJ2-5, with D hard to call. The V end was cut by 2 bases, the J end by 1 base, with 5 bases between. CDR3 length equals 12 residues. Germline CDR1 GTSNPN, CDR2 SVGIG (reference sequence). The CDR3 spells CAWSLGQETQYF. In DNA, the CDR3 is TGTGCCTGGAGTCTGGGCCAAGAGACCCAGTACTTC.

CDR3 loop: CASSLDQISSPLHF. CDR3 nucleotide sequence: TGTGCCAGCAGCTTGGACCAGATAAGTTCACCCCTCCACTTT. The chain carries TRBV5-4 and TRBJ1-6; no firm D call. Germline-derived CDR1 and CDR2 are SGHNT and YYREEE (reference sequence). This CDR3 region has 14 residues. Trimming stripped 0 bases from V and 9 bases from J, with 10 bases between.

This clone was seen once. This rearrangement joins TRBV5-1 to TRBJ2-2, with D perhaps given as TRBD1 or TRBD2 (5 bases each). The CDR3 loop spans 13 amino acids. Germline-derived CDR1 and CDR2 are SGHRS and YFSETQ. V lost 0 bases, J lost 6 bases, and 6 bases lay in between. CDR3 residues: CASSLGDAGELFF. The CDR3 DNA follows: TGCGCCAGCAGCTTGGGGGACGCCGGGGAGCTGTTTTTT.

This clone was counted a single time. The chain employs TRBV25-1 and TRBJ2-1; tentatively, D is TRBD2 (5 bases). CDR3 length: 14 amino acids. Germline lookup yields CDR1 MGHDK and CDR2 SYGVNS. V was pared by 3 bases and J by 8 bases, with 14 bases between. The CDR3 region is CASSDQLDFDEQFF. CDR3 nucleotide sequence: TGTGCCAGCAGTGACCAACTAGATTTCGATGAGCAGTTCTTC.

This chain connects TRBV28 to TRBJ2-5; TRBD2 might be the D (5 bases). There are 17 residues in the CDR3. V lost 6 bases, J lost 5 bases, and 25 bases lay in between. Germline lookup yields CDR1 MDHEN and CDR2 SYDVKM. The DNA for the CDR3 is TGTGCCAGCAGCGGGTTTCGAGGGTCGATTTTGGTGGAGACCCAGTACTTC. As protein: CASSGFRGSILVETQYF.

The chain carries TRBV11-2 and TRBJ2-3, with 7 bases lining up with TRBD1. V dropped 5 bases and J dropped 2; count of bases not matched to a gene: 7. Germline CDR1 reads SGHAT; CDR2 reads FQNNGV. CDR3 size: 15 residues. The CDR3 is CASSAFKGATDTQYF. In DNA, the CDR3 is TGTGCCAGCAGCGCTTTTAAGGGGGCCACAGATACGCAGTATTTT.

This clone was detected a few times. The rearrangement links TRBV6-1 to TRBJ2-7, with D hard to call. V was pared by 1 base and J by 3 bases, with 16 bases between. Germline lookup yields CDR1 MNHNS and CDR2 SASEGT. The length of the CDR3 is 16 residues. The CDR3 DNA sequence: TGTGCCAGCAGTGAAGATGGGATGTTTGGGCTCTACGAGCAGTACTTC. Translated, it gives CASSEDGMFGLYEQYF.

This clone was seen a few times. The chain couples TRBV14 to TRBJ2-7, with D maybe TRBD1 (5 bases). CDR1 is SGHDN and CDR2 is FVKESK in the germline V gene. The CDR3 runs to 13 residues. Trimming removed 1 base from V and 5 bases from J, with 9 bases in between. The CDR3 spells CASSQVRGHEQYF. DNA for the CDR3: TGTGCCAGCAGCCAAGTAAGGGGTCACGAGCAGTACTTC.

Only a few counts were recorded for this clone. The chain employs TRBV7-9 and TRBJ2-1; 8 bases match TRBD2. Germline trimming cut 5 bases from V and 9 bases from J; bases unmatched to any gene: 9. The V gene's germline CDR1 is SEHNR and CDR2 FQNEAQ (reference sequence). This CDR3 spans 14 amino acids. DNA of the CDR3: TGTGCCAGCAGCCCCCCGGGACTAGAGCTTGAGCAGTTCTTC. Translated: CASSPPGLELEQFF.

The DNA for the CDR3 is TGTGCCAGCAGTTTAGCTAGCGGGATCTCCTACGAGCAGTACTTC. It translates to CASSLASGISYEQYF. This sequence joins TRBV27 and TRBJ2-7; TRBD2 matches at 9 bases. J lost 0 bases, V lost 2 bases, and 2 bases had no gene match. The germline V gene has CDR1 MNHEY and CDR2 SMNVEV (reference sequence). The CDR3 is made up of 15 amino acids.

V is TRBV27 and J is TRBJ1-2, with 9 nucleotides matching TRBD1. The CDR3 consists of 14 residues. The trim removed 5 bases at V and 8 bases at J, leaving 9 bases unmatched. Looked up from germline, CDR1 is MNHEY and CDR2 is SMNVEV (reference sequence). DNA for the CDR3: TGTGCCAGCAGTCCTCTCCGGGACAGGGACGGCTACACCTTC. Translated: CASSPLRDRDGYTF.